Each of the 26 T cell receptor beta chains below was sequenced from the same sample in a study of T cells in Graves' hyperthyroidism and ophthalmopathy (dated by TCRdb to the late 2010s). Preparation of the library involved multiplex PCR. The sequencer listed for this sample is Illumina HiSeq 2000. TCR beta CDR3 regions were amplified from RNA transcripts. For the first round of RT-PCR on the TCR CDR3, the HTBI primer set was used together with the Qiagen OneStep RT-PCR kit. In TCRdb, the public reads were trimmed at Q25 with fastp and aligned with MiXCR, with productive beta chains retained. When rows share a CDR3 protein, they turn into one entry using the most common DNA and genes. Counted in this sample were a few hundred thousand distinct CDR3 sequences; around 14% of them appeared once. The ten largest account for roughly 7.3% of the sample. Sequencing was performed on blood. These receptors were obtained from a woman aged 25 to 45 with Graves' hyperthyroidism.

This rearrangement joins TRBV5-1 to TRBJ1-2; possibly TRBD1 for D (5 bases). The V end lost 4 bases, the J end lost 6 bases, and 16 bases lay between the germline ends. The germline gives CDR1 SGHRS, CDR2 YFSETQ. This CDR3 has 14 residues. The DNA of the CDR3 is TGCGCCAGCAGCGAGCTAGGGGCTTTTGATGGCTACACCTTC. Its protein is CASSELGAFDGYTF.

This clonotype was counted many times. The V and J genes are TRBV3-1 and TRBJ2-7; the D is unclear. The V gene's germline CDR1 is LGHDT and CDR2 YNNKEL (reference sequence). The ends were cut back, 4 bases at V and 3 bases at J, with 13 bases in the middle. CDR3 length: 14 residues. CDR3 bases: TGTGCCAGCAGCCGAAGACGCCTAGTCTACGAGCAGTACTTC. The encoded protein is CASSRRRLVYEQYF.

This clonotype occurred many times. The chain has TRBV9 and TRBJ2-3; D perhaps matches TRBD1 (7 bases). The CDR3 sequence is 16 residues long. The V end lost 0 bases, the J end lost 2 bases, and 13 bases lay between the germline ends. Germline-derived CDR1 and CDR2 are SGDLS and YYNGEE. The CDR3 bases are TGTGCCAGCAGCGTAGGGGGGGACAGAGCCACAGATACGCAGTATTTT. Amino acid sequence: CASSVGGDRATDTQYF.

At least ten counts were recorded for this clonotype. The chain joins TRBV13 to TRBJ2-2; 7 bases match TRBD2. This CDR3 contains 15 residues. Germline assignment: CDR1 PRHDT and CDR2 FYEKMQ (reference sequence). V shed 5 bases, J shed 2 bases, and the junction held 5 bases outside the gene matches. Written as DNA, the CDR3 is TGTGCCAGCAGCAACGGGAGGACCAACACCGGGGAGCTGTTTTTT. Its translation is CASSNGRTNTGELFF.

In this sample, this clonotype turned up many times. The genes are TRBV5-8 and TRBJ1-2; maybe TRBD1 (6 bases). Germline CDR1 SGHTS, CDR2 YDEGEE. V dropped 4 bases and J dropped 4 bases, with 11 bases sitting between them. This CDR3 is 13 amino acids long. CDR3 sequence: CASSLDRTYGYTF. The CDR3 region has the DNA TGTGCCAGCAGCCTAGACAGGACCTATGGCTACACCTTC.

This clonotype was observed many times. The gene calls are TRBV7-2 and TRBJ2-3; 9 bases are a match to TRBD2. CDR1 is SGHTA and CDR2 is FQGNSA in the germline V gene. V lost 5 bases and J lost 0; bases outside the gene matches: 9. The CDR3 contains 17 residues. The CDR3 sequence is CASSRTPSGASTDTQYF. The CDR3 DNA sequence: TGTGCCAGCAGCCGCACCCCTAGCGGGGCTAGCACAGATACGCAGTATTTT.

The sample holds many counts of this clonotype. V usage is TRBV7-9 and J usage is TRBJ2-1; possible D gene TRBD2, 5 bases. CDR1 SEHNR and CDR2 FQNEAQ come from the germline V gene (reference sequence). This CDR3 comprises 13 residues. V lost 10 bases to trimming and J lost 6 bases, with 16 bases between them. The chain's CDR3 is CATKPPGFNEQFF. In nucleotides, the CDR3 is TGTGCCACCAAGCCCCCGGGGTTCAATGAGCAGTTCTTC.

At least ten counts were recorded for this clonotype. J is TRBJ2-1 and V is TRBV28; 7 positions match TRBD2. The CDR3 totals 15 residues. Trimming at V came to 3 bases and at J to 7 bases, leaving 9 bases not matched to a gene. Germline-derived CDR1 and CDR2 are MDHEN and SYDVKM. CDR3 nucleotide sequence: TGTGCCAGCAGTTTCCTAGCGGAAGGAAATAATGAGCAGTTCTTC. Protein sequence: CASSFLAEGNNEQFF.

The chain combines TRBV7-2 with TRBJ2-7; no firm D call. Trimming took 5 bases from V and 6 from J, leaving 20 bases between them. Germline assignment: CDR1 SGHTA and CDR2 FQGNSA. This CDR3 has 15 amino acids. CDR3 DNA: TGTGCCAGCAGCCCCGATCCGGAGTGGAAGTTCGAGCAGTACTTC. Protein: CASSPDPEWKFEQYF.

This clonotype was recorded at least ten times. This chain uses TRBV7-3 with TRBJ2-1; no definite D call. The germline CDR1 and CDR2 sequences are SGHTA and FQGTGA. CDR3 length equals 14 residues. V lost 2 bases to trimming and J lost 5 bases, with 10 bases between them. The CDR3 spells CASSLYLSDNEQFF. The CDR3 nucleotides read TGTGCCAGCAGCTTATACCTATCCGACAATGAGCAGTTCTTC.

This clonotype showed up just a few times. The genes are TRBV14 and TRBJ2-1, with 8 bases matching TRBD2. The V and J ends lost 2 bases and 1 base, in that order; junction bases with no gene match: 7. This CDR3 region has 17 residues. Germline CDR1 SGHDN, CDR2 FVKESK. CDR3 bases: TGTGCCAGCAGCCAAAGCGGGAGTTGGATGTCCTACAATGAGCAGTTCTTC. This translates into CASSQSGSWMSYNEQFF.

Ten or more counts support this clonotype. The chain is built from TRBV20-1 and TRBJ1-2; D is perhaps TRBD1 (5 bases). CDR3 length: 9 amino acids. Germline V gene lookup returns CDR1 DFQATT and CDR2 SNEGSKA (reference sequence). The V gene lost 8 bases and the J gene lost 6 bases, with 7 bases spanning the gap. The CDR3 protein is CSPGDGYTF. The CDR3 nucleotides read TGCAGTCCGGGGGATGGCTACACCTTC.

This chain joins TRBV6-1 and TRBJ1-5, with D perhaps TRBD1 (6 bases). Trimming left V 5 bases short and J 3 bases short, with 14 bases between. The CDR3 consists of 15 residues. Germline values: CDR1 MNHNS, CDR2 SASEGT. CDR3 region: CASSHQGIFNQPQHF. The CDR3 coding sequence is TGTGCCAGCAGTCATCAGGGGATCTTCAATCAGCCCCAGCATTTT.

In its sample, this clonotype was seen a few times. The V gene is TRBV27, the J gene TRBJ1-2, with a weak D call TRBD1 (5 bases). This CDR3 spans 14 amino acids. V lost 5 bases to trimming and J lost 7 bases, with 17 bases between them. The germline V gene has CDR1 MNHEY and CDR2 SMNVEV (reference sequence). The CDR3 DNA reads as TGTGCCAGCAGTCCGCTCGGGACGGGGGGTGGCTACACCTTC. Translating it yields CASSPLGTGGGYTF.

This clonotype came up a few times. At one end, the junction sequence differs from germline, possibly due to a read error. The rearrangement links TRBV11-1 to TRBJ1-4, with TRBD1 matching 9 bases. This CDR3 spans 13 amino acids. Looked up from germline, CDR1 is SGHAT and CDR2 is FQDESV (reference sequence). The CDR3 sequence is CATSRDREEKLFF. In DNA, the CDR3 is TGTGCCACCAGCCGGGACAGGGAAGAAAAACTGTTTTTT.

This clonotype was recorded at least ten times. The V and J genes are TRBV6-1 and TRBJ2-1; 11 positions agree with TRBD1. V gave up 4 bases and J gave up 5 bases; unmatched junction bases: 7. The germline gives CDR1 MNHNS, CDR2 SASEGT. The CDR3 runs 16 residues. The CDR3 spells CASSVSGTGGNNEQFF. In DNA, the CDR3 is TGTGCCAGCAGTGTGTCCGGGACAGGGGGTAACAATGAGCAGTTCTTC.

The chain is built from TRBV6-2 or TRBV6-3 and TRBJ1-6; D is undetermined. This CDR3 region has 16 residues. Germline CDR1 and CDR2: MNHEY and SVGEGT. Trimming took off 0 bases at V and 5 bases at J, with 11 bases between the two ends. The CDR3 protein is CASSYSPTGDNSPLHF. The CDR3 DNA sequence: TGTGCCAGCAGTTACTCGCCGACGGGAGATAATTCACCCCTCCACTTT.

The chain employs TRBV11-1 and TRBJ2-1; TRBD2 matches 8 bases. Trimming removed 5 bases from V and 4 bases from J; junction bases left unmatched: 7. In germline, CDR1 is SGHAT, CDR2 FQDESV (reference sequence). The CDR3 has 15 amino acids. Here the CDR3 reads CASSHRLALYNEQFF. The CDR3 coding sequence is TGTGCCAGCAGCCACAGACTAGCGCTGTACAATGAGCAGTTCTTC.

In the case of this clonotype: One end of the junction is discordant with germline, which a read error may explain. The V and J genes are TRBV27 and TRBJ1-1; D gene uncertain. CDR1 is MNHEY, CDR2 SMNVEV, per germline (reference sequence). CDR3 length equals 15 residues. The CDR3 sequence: CASSFVLKGNAEAFF. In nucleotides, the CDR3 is TGTGCCAGCAGTTTCGTTCTTAAAGGGAACGCTGAAGCTTTCTTT.

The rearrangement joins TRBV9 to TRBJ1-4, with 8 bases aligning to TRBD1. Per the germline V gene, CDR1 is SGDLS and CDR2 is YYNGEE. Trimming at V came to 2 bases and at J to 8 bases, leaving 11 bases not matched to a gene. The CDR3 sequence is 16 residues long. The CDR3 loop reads CASSVNQGAAEEKLFF. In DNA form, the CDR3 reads TGTGCCAGCAGCGTCAATCAGGGGGCCGCGGAGGAAAAACTGTTTTTT.

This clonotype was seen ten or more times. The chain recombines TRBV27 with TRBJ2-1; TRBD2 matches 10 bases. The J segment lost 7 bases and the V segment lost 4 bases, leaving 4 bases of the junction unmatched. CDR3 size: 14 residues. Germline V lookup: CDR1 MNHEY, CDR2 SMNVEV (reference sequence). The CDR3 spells CASSSGTSVNEQFF. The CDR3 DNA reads TGTGCCAGCAGTTCAGGGACTAGCGTGAATGAGCAGTTCTTC.

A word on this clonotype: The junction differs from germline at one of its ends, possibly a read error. CDR3 loop: CASSPRDYSDNEQFF. Here the CDR3 DNA reads TGTGCCAGCAGCCCCCGGGACTACTCCGACAATGAGCAGTTCTTC. The J gene is TRBJ2-1, the V gene TRBV7-3; 7 bases align to TRBD2. From germline, CDR1 is SGHTA and CDR2 FQGTGA. This CDR3 is 15 amino acids long.

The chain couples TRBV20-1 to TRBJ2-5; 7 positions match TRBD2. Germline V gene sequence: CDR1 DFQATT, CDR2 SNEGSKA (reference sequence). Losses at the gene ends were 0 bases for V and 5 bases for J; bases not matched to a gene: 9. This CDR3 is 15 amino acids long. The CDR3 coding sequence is TGCAGTGCTAGAGACGTTGCGGGAGTTGGGGAGACCCAGTACTTC. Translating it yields CSARDVAGVGETQYF.

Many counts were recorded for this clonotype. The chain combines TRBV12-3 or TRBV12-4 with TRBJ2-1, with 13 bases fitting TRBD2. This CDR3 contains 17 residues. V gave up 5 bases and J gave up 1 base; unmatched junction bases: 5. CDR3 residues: CASSRPGLAGSYNEQFF. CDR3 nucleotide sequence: TGTGCCAGCAGTAGGCCGGGACTAGCGGGATCCTACAATGAGCAGTTCTTC.

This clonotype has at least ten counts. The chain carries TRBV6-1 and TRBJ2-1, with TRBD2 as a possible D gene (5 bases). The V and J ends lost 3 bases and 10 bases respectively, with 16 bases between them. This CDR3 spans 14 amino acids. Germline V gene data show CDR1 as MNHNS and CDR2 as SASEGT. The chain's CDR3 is CASSDPLARDEQFF. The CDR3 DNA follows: TGTGCCAGCAGTGACCCCTTAGCGCGTGACGAGCAGTTCTTC.

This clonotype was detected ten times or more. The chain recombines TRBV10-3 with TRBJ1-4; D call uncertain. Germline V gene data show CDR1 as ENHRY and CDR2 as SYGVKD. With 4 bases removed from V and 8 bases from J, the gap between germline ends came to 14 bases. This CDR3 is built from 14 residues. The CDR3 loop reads CAISGSGREEKLFF. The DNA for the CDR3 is TGTGCCATCAGTGGATCGGGCCGGGAGGAAAAACTGTTTTTT.